A single sample gave rise to the 12 T cell receptor beta chains below, sequenced in a study of cytomegalovirus exposure and HLA in healthy donors. The protocol was immunoSEQ multiplex PCR, while the TCRdb copy is restricted to in-frame clones and leaves out a portion. This sample has about 360,000 clones; 70% to 90% occur once, and the top ten carry about 0.8%. The sequenced sample consisted of PBMCs. The receptor set was obtained from a woman between 18 and 30 years old in good health and CMV-seronegative.

This sequence joins TRBV4-1 and TRBJ2-1, with 9 bases aligning to TRBD2. The germline gives CDR1 MGHRA, CDR2 YSYEKL. There are 15 residues in the CDR3. Trimming cost V 5 bases and J 3 bases; bases outside gene matches: 5. The CDR3 DNA sequence: TGCGCCAGCAGCGTTAAGCGGGAGGTCTACAATGAGCAGTTCTTC. Encoded protein: CASSVKREVYNEQFF.

The V and J genes are TRBV28 and TRBJ2-3; TRBD2 matches 11 bases. From germline, CDR1 is MDHEN and CDR2 SYDVKM. V lost 6 bases and J lost 2; bases outside the gene matches: 7. The CDR3 has 16 residues. The CDR3: CASSKPGLAVTDTQYF. The CDR3 DNA is TGTGCCAGCAGCAAACCGGGACTAGCGGTCACAGATACGCAGTATTTT.

This clone was seen only once. The junction and the germline gene differ at one end; a read error may be behind it. The chain couples TRBV7-8 to TRBJ2-1; a weak D match, TRBD2 (6 bases). CDR1 is SGHVS, CDR2 FQNEAQ, per germline. CDR3 size: 15 residues. The CDR3, as DNA: TGTGCCAGCAGCCCTCCGGGGGAGTATCTCGATGAGCGGTTCTTC. This gives the protein CASSPPGEYLDERFF.

This clone was observed a single time. V is TRBV6-5 and J is TRBJ2-5; the match to TRBD1 covers 9 bases. From germline, CDR1 is MNHEY and CDR2 SVGAGI. With V trimmed by 6 bases and J by 6 bases, 8 bases remained unmatched. This CDR3 comprises 14 residues. DNA of the CDR3: TGTGCCAGCAGCTACAGGGGGCTCGTAAAGACCCAGTACTTC. Residues: CASSYRGLVKTQYF.

The chain recombines TRBV28 with TRBJ1-1; the match to TRBD1 covers 7 bases. The CDR3 is 15 amino acids. Germline lookup yields CDR1 MDHEN and CDR2 SYDVKM. V lost 5 bases, J lost 0 bases, and 6 bases stayed unmatched. The CDR3 region has the DNA TGTGCCAGCAGTAAGACCCAGGGGGTGAACACTGAAGCTTTCTTT. The encoded protein is CASSKTQGVNTEAFF.

To note about this clone: A junction boundary mismatches the germline segment, possibly from a read error. The chain couples TRBV28 to TRBJ1-5, with TRBD1 as a possible D gene (5 bases). Germline lookup yields CDR1 MDHEN and CDR2 SYDVKM. The CDR3 has 14 residues. The CDR3 reads CATSPGLRNQPQHF. In nucleotides, the CDR3 is TGTGCCACCAGTCCGGGACTGCGCAATCAGCCCCAGCATTTT.

The chain employs TRBV28 and TRBJ2-2; weak D call: TRBD1 (6 bases). V lost 5 bases to trimming and J lost 5 bases, with 6 bases between them. Germline V lookup: CDR1 MDHEN, CDR2 SYDVKM. The CDR3 loop spans 12 amino acids. CDR3: CASSTGTGELFF. CDR3 nucleotide sequence: TGTGCCAGCAGTACAGGGACCGGGGAGCTGTTTTTT.

This clone was observed a single time. The chain combines TRBV7-9 with TRBJ2-3; tentative D call: TRBD2 (5 bases). V was trimmed by 5 bases and J by 5 bases, leaving 11 bases between them. CDR3 length: 13 residues. Germline V gives CDR1 SEHNR, CDR2 FQNEAQ (reference sequence). Here the CDR3 DNA reads TGTGCCAGCAGCAGGACTGTGGTAGATACGCAGTATTTT. It specifies CASSRTVVDTQYF.

V is TRBV28 and J is TRBJ2-1, with TRBD1 matching 8 bases. V shed 1 base, J shed 7 bases, and the junction held 9 bases outside the gene matches. The CDR3 sequence is 16 residues long. CDR1 and CDR2 from the germline V gene are MDHEN and SYDVKM. The CDR3 DNA reads as TGTGCCAGCAGTTTATCTGGACAGGGAACGGGGAATGAGCAGTTCTTC. It encodes CASSLSGQGTGNEQFF. The entire variable domain, with the rest obtained from reference TRBV28 and TRBJ2-1, is as follows: DVKVTQSSRYLVKRTGEKVFLECVQDMDHENMFWYRQDPGLGLRLIYFSYDVKMKEKGDIPEGYSVSREKKERFSLILESASTNQTSMYLCASSLSGQGTGNEQFFGPGTRLTVL.

In this sample, this clone turned up a few times. CDR3 in amino acids: CASSQRTVGGQYEQYF. The CDR3 DNA reads TGTGCCAGCAGCCAACGTACCGTGGGGGGGCAATACGAGCAGTACTTC. The chain is built from TRBV13 and TRBJ2-7; maybe TRBD2 (7 bases). Germline values: CDR1 PRHDT, CDR2 FYEKMQ (reference sequence). The CDR3 is 16 residues long. Trimming left V 5 bases short and J 4 bases short, with 21 bases between.

The chain combines TRBV28 with TRBJ2-3, with 7 bases that match TRBD1. CDR1 is MDHEN and CDR2 is SYDVKM in the germline V gene. With 11 bases clipped from V and 1 base from J, the junction kept 6 bases outside the gene matches. CDR3 length equals 13 residues. As DNA, the CDR3 is TGTGCCGGTGTAGACAGGGGCACAGATACGCAGTATTTT. Translating it yields CAGVDRGTDTQYF.

The CDR3 spells CASGFTGSAEAFF. For the CDR3, the DNA is TGCGCCAGCGGTTTCACAGGGAGCGCTGAAGCTTTCTTT. This chain joins TRBV10-2 and TRBJ1-1, with a possible D match to TRBD1 (6 bases). Germline CDR1 is WSHSY and CDR2 is SAAADI. V was cut by 8 bases and J by 6 bases, with 16 bases left in between. The CDR3 is 13 residues long.